The present T cell receptor (beta chain) was sequenced within a study of blood T cell repertoires in COVID-19. About the study: There were acute and convalescent COVID-19 samples, and they came from the United States, Italy and Spain. Sample material is recorded as cDNA or gDNA derived from T cells, B-cell-depleted T cells, or PBMCs.

V was pared by 7 bases and J by 0 bases, with 9 bases between. The CDR3 has 13 residues. Per germline, CDR1 MNHEY and CDR2 SVGAGI. Original processing methods: Amplification of reference gene primers was used by the study to estimate nucleated cell counts. This table comes from immunoSEQ multiplex PCR, and its TCRdb copy is limited to in-frame clones, with some not included. D and trimming were read from the DNA, whereas the V and J calls and clone size are those reported in that table. The profile shows under 300,000 clones, about 86% of them singletons. The rearrangement joins TRBV6-5 to TRBJ1-1; a weak D match, TRBD1 (5 bases). The TCR originated in a man aged 18-30 years with active or convalescent COVID-19. The sample comprised peripheral blood. Written as DNA, the CDR3 is TGTGCCAGCATGTCCAGGGTGAACACTGAAGCTTTCTTT. Protein product: CASMSRVNTEAFF.